A single sample gave rise to the 16 T cell receptor beta chains below, sequenced in a study of tumor and adjacent non-tumor tissue in lung cancer. RNA was extracted from bulk tissue without any cell sorting. TCRbeta libraries were built with three rounds of nested PCR, modified from ARM-PCR. TCRdb independently ran MiXCR on the multiplex PCR reads; one entry per CDR3 protein. The sample includes about 80,000 distinct CDR3 sequences, over 60% seen only once; the top ten take about 9.5%. The sequencing sample was made of lung tumor tissue. The receptors were gathered from a woman in her forties with non-small cell lung cancer.

This clonotype was observed a single time. V gene TRBV11-3 combines with J gene TRBJ2-5, with a tentative D call TRBD2 (6 bases). Germline CDR1 is SGHNT and CDR2 is YENEEA. The CDR3 has 10 residues. CDR3 loop: CLSSGQTQYF. CDR3 coding DNA: TGTCTCAGCAGCGGGCAGACCCAGTACTTC.

Concerning this clonotype itself: The junction departs from the called germline gene at one end, perhaps through a read error. The rearrangement joins TRBV20-1 to TRBJ2-3, with a weak D call TRBD1 (5 bases). The CDR3 runs 15 residues. Germline V gene sequence: CDR1 DFQATT, CDR2 SNEGSKA (reference sequence). CDR3 amino acids: CSARSGARSTDTRYF. Here the CDR3 DNA reads TGCAGTGCTAGGTCTGGGGCGAGGAGCACAGATACGCGGTATTTT.

Only one count was recorded for this clonotype. No conserved phenylalanine or tryptophan ends this CDR3, so it is likely a read error. The chain is built from TRBV29-1 and TRBJ2-3; 7 bases line up with TRBD2. V lost 7 bases to trimming and J lost 7 bases; unmatched junction nucleotides: 8. Germline assignment: CDR1 SQVTM and CDR2 ANQGSEA. CDR3 length equals 12 residues. The CDR3 bases are TGCAGCGGTGCGGGAGTGGGGCATACGCAGTATTCT. As protein: CSGAGVGHTQYS.

The chain couples TRBV11-2 to TRBJ2-5; 9 bases are shared with TRBD2. This CDR3 comprises 17 residues. Germline CDR1 and CDR2: SGHAT and FQNNGV. J gave up 3 bases and V 2 bases, and 10 bases lay outside the gene matches. The CDR3 loop reads CASSLCNSGGLEETQYF. CDR3 bases: TGTGCCAGCAGCTTATGTAATAGCGGGGGCCTAGAAGAGACCCAGTACTTC.

Turning to this clonotype: Compared with germline, one end of the junction differs, possibly owing to a read error. The chain combines TRBV4-1 with TRBJ2-1; TRBD1 agrees at 7 bases. CDR1 MGHRA and CDR2 YSYEKL come from the germline V gene. The CDR3 length is 15 residues. The CDR3 DNA is TGTGACAGCAGCCTCGGAAGACAGGGCTACAATGAGCAGTTCTTC. This translates into CDSSLGRQGYNEQFF.

The chain is built from TRBV11-3 and TRBJ2-1, with 10 positions matching TRBD1. Germline assignment: CDR1 SGHNT and CDR2 YENEEA. CDR3 length: 14 residues. CDR3 amino acids: CSSSPGQGGNEQFF. CDR3 bases: TGTAGCAGTAGCCCCGGACAGGGGGGCAATGAGCAGTTCTTC.

On this clonotype: At one end the junction does not follow the germline gene, possibly because of a read error. The chain joins TRBV6-2 or TRBV6-3 to TRBJ2-7, with D possibly TRBD1 on 6 matching bases. CDR3 length: 14 residues. CDR1 MNHEY and CDR2 SVGEGT come from the germline V gene. This chain's CDR3 is CASSITTGYYEQYF. Here the CDR3 DNA reads TGTGCCAGCAGTATAACCACAGGGTACTACGAGCAGTATTTC.

A remark on this clonotype: Since the CDR3 does not end with the conserved phenylalanine or tryptophan, this likely comes from a read error. V gene TRBV6-1 combines with J gene TRBJ2-1, with 7 bases fitting TRBD2. The CDR3 has 16 amino acids. V lost 3 bases to trimming and J lost 9 bases; unmatched junction nucleotides: 14. Germline CDR1 is MNHNS and CDR2 is SASEGT. CDR3 bases: TGTGCCAGCAGTGACCTCTGGGCGGGAGATTTCGGTGAGCAGTTCTTA. Amino acid sequence: CASSDLWAGDFGEQFL.

This clonotype was seen repeatedly, ten times or more. The chain is built from TRBV28 and TRBJ1-3, with D hard to call. V was trimmed by 5 bases and J by 2 bases, leaving 7 bases between them. The germline V gene encodes CDR1 MDHEN and CDR2 SYDVKM. CDR3 length equals 13 residues. CDR3 region: CASSPLAGNTIYF. For the CDR3, the DNA is TGTGCCAGCAGTCCTTTAGCTGGAAACACCATATATTTT.

Concerning this clonotype: The junction shows a germline mismatch at one end, possibly a read error. V and J are TRBV11-2 and TRBJ2-1; D perhaps matches TRBD1 (6 bases). The CDR3 runs 15 residues. Germline-derived CDR1 and CDR2 are SGHAT and FQNNGV. For the CDR3, the DNA is TGCGCCAGGAGTTTACAGGGATGGTCCTACAATGAGCAGTTCTTC. Its translation: CARSLQGWSYNEQFF. The full variable domain, rest sourced from reference TRBV11-2 and TRBJ2-1, is EAGVAQSPRYKIIEKRQSVAFWCNPISGHATLYWYQQILGQGPKLLIQFQNNGVVDDSQLPKDRFSAERLKGVDSTLKIQPAKLEDSAVYLCARSLQGWSYNEQFFGPGTRLTVL.

In the case of this clonotype: A junction end diverges from the germline sequence, so it may reflect a read error. The chain recombines TRBV10-3 with TRBJ2-5; D may be TRBD1 (7 bases). CDR1 is ENHRY and CDR2 is SYGVKD in the germline V gene. The CDR3 runs 13 residues. Written as DNA, the CDR3 is TGTGCCATCAGTAGACAGGGCGGGGAGACTCAGTACTTC. Translating gives CAISRQGGETQYF.

This clonotype was recorded once. The V gene is TRBV29-1, the J gene TRBJ2-5, with D possibly called TRBD1 or TRBD2 (6 bases each). Germline V lookup: CDR1 SQVTM, CDR2 ANQGSEA. The V gene lost 8 bases and the J gene lost 5 bases, with 27 bases spanning the gap. This CDR3 region has 16 residues. CDR3 in DNA: TGCAGCTTCCGAGGGGGGCAGGGGATAGGCGGGGAGACCCAGTACTTC. Encoded protein: CSFRGGQGIGGETQYF.

Concerning this clonotype: A much more abundant neighbour one base away suggests this may be a read error. Because the CDR3 is missing its conserved closing phenylalanine or tryptophan, this is likely a read error. This chain links TRBV20-1 with TRBJ2-7; the D call may be TRBD1 or TRBD2 (7 bases each). Germline values: CDR1 DFQATT, CDR2 SNEGSKA (reference sequence). The length of the CDR3 is 15 residues. V shed 0 bases and J shed 4 bases, with 16 bases lying between them. For the CDR3, the DNA is TGCAGTGCTAGAGACCCCGCCAGGGGGGGGTACGAGCAGTACATC. Its protein product is CSARDPARGGYEQYI.

This clonotype was seen ten or more times. The V gene is TRBV20-1, the J gene TRBJ2-3, with no clear D. From germline, CDR1 is DFQATT and CDR2 SNEGSKA (reference sequence). V lost 6 bases and J lost 8, with 9 bases in between. The CDR3 spans 10 residues. CDR3 loop: CSALFGTQYF. In DNA, the CDR3 is TGCAGTGCGCTTTTCGGTACGCAGTATTTT.

This clonotype was observed once. V is TRBV11-2 and J is TRBJ2-2, with D possibly TRBD2 on 5 matching bases. Per germline, CDR1 SGHAT and CDR2 FQNNGV. V lost 6 bases, J lost 16 bases, and 21 bases lay in between. The CDR3 sequence is 13 residues long. The CDR3 spells CASSHRGDGKPFF. The CDR3 DNA reads as TGTGCCAGCAGTCACCGTGGAGACGGGAAGCCGTTTTTT.

On this clonotype: The junction departs from germline at one end; a sequencing error may be responsible. The genes are TRBV14 and TRBJ2-2; the D is unclear. Germline CDR1 is SGHDN and CDR2 is FVKESK. The CDR3 spans 15 residues. CDR3 residues: CASSQQAGPTRELFF. CDR3 DNA: TGTGCCAGCAGCCAGCAAGCTGGGCCCACCCGGGAGCTGTTTTTT.